Each of the 6 T cell receptor beta chains below was sequenced from the same sample in a study of blood T cells in healthy people across ages. A second PCR of about 7 to 12 cycles used a sample-barcoded 5' primer and a J-beta primer mix. Each CDR3 protein gets one entry after TCRdb re-called the 5' RACE reads with MiXCR. Found here are 580,000 or so distinct CDR3 sequences, 40% to 55% of them singletons; the top ten hold under 30%. Source material: blood. The origin of the receptors is a man aged 80 or over in good health.

This rearrangement joins TRBV7-2 to TRBJ1-2; possible D gene TRBD1, 5 bases. Germline values: CDR1 SGHTA, CDR2 FQGNSA. The CDR3 contains 14 residues. Trimming shortened V by 5 bases and J by 0 bases, and 10 bases separated the two germline ends. As DNA, the CDR3 is TGTGCCAGCAGCGCAGGGATTGCTAACTATGGCTACACCTTC. As protein: CASSAGIANYGYTF.

CDR3: CASSGDRGFEQYF. CDR3 nucleotide sequence: TGTGCCAGCAGTGGGGACAGGGGTTTCGAGCAGTACTTC. The chain combines TRBV2 with TRBJ2-7, with 10 positions matching TRBD1. The germline V gene has CDR1 SNHLY and CDR2 FYNNEI. V was clipped by 4 bases and J by 6 bases; unmatched bases: 3. This CDR3 is built from 13 residues.

The rearrangement links TRBV9 to TRBJ2-5; D is undetermined. Germline-derived CDR1 and CDR2 are SGDLS and YYNGEE. V was shortened by 2 bases and J by 4 bases, with 15 bases between the two germline ends. The CDR3 loop spans 15 amino acids. CDR3 nucleotide sequence: TGTGCCAGCAGCGTTAGCCCCCGACCGGGAGAGACCCAGTACTTC. It encodes CASSVSPRPGETQYF.

The chain has TRBV29-1 and TRBJ1-5; no definite D call. The germline V gene has CDR1 SQVTM and CDR2 ANQGSEA. V was shortened by 6 bases and J by 3 bases, with 9 bases between the two germline ends. This CDR3 has 12 residues. CDR3 in DNA: TGCAGCGTCCAAGGTAACAATCAGCCCCAGCATTTT. Translation gives CSVQGNNQPQHF. The full variable domain, completed using reference TRBV29-1 and TRBJ1-5, is SAVISQKPSRDICQRGTSLTIQCQVDSQVTMMFWYRQQPGQSLTLIATANQGSEATYESGFVIDKFPISRPNLTFSTLTVSNMSPEDSSIYLCSVQGNNQPQHFGDGTRLSIL.

The CDR3 region has the DNA TGTGCCAGCAGTTACTCGAGGCCGGGAAACACCGGGGAGCTGTTTTTT. Translation: CASSYSRPGNTGELFF. The chain has TRBV6-5 and TRBJ2-2; maybe TRBD2 (5 bases). Trimming pared 0 bases from V and 2 bases from J, leaving 10 bases between. This CDR3 contains 16 residues. CDR1 is MNHEY, CDR2 SVGAGI, per germline.

In its sample, this clonotype was seen a few times. V and J are TRBV20-1 and TRBJ2-3; the match to TRBD2 covers 7 bases. The germline V gene has CDR1 DFQATT and CDR2 SNEGSKA (reference sequence). The J segment lost 0 bases and the V segment lost 6 bases, leaving 9 bases of the junction unmatched. The CDR3 covers 15 residues. The CDR3 loop reads CSARGSSVSTDTQYF. The CDR3 DNA reads as TGCAGTGCGCGCGGGAGTAGCGTTAGCACAGATACGCAGTATTTT.